These T cell receptor beta chains were read from a single sample in a study of blood T cells in healthy people across ages. TCRdb processed the 5' RACE reads anew with MiXCR; each CDR3 protein has one entry. In the table there are hundreds of thousands of distinct CDR3 sequences, over 20% of which are singletons. The material sequenced was blood. The source is a man between 70 and 80 years old in good health. CDR3s include the opening cysteine and the closing phenylalanine or tryptophan. D genes are given only for firm matches. Some rows have no size entry. The others give once, few or many, or a class for an expanded clone.

size,D,V,J,DNA,CDR3
NA,TRBD2,TRBV12-3/TRBV12-4,TRBJ2-3,TGTGCCAGCAGCCCCACCGGGACTAGCGCCTTCACAGATACGCAGTATTTT,CASSPTGTSAFTDTQYF
many,TRBD2,TRBV4-3,TRBJ2-2,TGCGCCAGCAGCCAAGATCTTGGACTAGCGGGAGGGCCCGGGGAGCTGTTTTTT,CASSQDLGLAGGPGELFF
few,TRBD2,TRBV11-2,TRBJ2-1,TGTGCCAGCAGCCTAAGCGGGGGCCTTTACAATGAGCAGTTCTTC,CASSLSGGLYNEQFF
NA,NA,TRBV6-2/TRBV6-3,TRBJ2-7,TGTGCCAGCAGTCCGACGACAGTGTGGGAGCAGTACTTC,CASSPTTVWEQYF
few,NA,TRBV5-5,TRBJ2-4,TGTGCCAGCAGCTTCAGGCCCAAGGAAGGGATTCAGTACTTC,CASSFRPKEGIQYF
NA,NA,TRBV20-1,TRBJ2-7,TGCAGTGCTAGAGCTAAGGGCTACGAGCAGTACTTC,CSARAKGYEQYF
NA,NA,TRBV20-1,TRBJ2-1,TGCAGTGCTAGCAGGGTTAGCAATGAGCAGTTCTTC,CSASRVSNEQFF
many,NA,TRBV27,TRBJ2-5,TGTGCCAGTTCCCCCGGGGCTTTTGCTGAGACCCAGTACTTC,CASSPGAFAETQYF
NA,TRBD2,TRBV4-2,TRBJ2-1,TGTGCCAGCAGCCATGGTAGCGGGAGAACTCGCGATGAGCAGTTCTTC,CASSHGSGRTRDEQFF
NA,NA,TRBV6-6,TRBJ2-7,TGTGCCAGCACCTCAGAGGACTCCGAGCAGTACTTC,CASTSEDSEQYF
many,TRBD2,TRBV6-2/TRBV6-3,TRBJ2-5,TGTGCCAGCAGTTACCCCCGAAGTAGCGGGAGGCGCCGGGAGACCCAGTACTTC,CASSYPRSSGRRRETQYF
few,TRBD2,TRBV28,TRBJ2-1,TGTGCCAGCAGTTTATCGGCTAGCGGGAGGTATGAGCAGTTCTTC,CASSLSASGRYEQFF
NA,TRBD2,TRBV20-1,TRBJ2-1,TGCAGTGTTGTCGCCGGACTAGCGGGAGTAATTTACAATGAGCAGTTCTTC,CSVVAGLAGVIYNEQFF
many,TRBD1,TRBV5-1,TRBJ2-5,TGTGCCAGCAGCTTAGACAGGGGGGAGACCCAGTACTTC,CASSLDRGETQYF
few,NA,TRBV27,TRBJ2-7,TGTGCCAGCAGAAACCCGACAGGTTCCTACGAGCAGTACTTC,CASRNPTGSYEQYF
NA,TRBD2,TRBV5-5,TRBJ2-1,TGTGCCAGCAGCTTGGAACTAGCGGGATTCAATGAGCAGTTCTTC,CASSLELAGFNEQFF
few,TRBD2,TRBV6-2/TRBV6-3,TRBJ2-1,TGTGCCAGCAGTTATGGTGTAAGCGGGAGGGCCTACAATGAGCAGTTCTTC,CASSYGVSGRAYNEQFF
few,NA,TRBV27,TRBJ2-2,TGTGCCAGCAGTCTCATCATGAACACCGGGGAGCTGTTTTTT,CASSLIMNTGELFF
few,NA,TRBV7-6,TRBJ1-3,TGTGCCAGCAGCTTATTACAGGGCACTGGAAACACCATATATTTT,CASSLLQGTGNTIYF
NA,NA,TRBV20-1,TRBJ2-1,TGCAGTGCTAGACGGGGAGCAGGGACCGCCTACAATGAGCAGTTCTTC,CSARRGAGTAYNEQFF
few,NA,TRBV5-1,TRBJ2-7,TGCGCCAGCAGCTTGTCAGGGAAAGGCTACGAGCAGTACTTC,CASSLSGKGYEQYF
NA,NA,TRBV28,TRBJ2-3,TGTGCCAGCAGTTTCAGTCCAGCCACAGATACGCAGTATTTT,CASSFSPATDTQYF
NA,NA,TRBV15,TRBJ2-5,TGTGCCACCAGCAGAGATTCTGGGGAGCGAGAGACCCAGTACTTC,CATSRDSGERETQYF
NA,TRBD1,TRBV3-1,TRBJ2-7,TGTGCCAGCAGCCTCCCGAGACAGGGGAAGGCCGAGCAGTACTTC,CASSLPRQGKAEQYF
NA,NA,TRBV6-7,TRBJ1-4,TGTGCCAGCAACTACAGGGTAACTGAAGAACTGTTTTTT,CASNYRVTEELFF
NA,NA,TRBV29-1,TRBJ1-5,TGCAGCGTTGAAGCCGGGTTTGGGCAGCCCCAGCATTTT,CSVEAGFGQPQHF
NA,NA,TRBV18,TRBJ2-5,TGTGCCAGCTCACCCATCCCAGCTCAAGAGACCCAGTACTTC,CASSPIPAQETQYF
few,NA,TRBV10-3,TRBJ2-2,TGTGCCATCAGTGATACTAGGGTGGGCGCCGGGGAGCTGTTTTTT,CAISDTRVGAGELFF
few,TRBD2,TRBV4-1,TRBJ2-5,TGCGCCAGCAGCCAAGTTAGCGGGGGGGGGCAGCGGAGGTCGCAGTACTTC,CASSQVSGGGQRRSQYF
NA,TRBD1,TRBV28,TRBJ2-4,TGTGCCAGCAGTACAACAGGGGGCATTCAGTACTTC,CASSTTGGIQYF
NA,TRBD1,TRBV6-1,TRBJ2-7,TGTGCCAGCAGTGCGGGACAGTCGAGGCAGTACTTC,CASSAGQSRQYF
few,NA,TRBV20-1,TRBJ2-5,TGCAGTGCCCTGCCTAGCGATCGTCAAGAGACCCAGTACTTC,CSALPSDRQETQYF
few,NA,TRBV5-1,TRBJ2-5,TGCGCCAGCAGCTTGGGCACCGTTTCTGAGACCCAGTACTTC,CASSLGTVSETQYF
NA,NA,TRBV29-1,TRBJ2-1,TGCAGCGTCCCTCTGGGAGCGAACTACAATGAGCAGTTCTTC,CSVPLGANYNEQFF
NA,TRBD1,TRBV28,TRBJ2-3,TGTGCCAGCAGTTTAGGTCAGGGGGTGACTACAGATACGCAGTATTTT,CASSLGQGVTTDTQYF
few,TRBD2,TRBV5-6,TRBJ2-7,TGTGCCAGCAGCGCTGATGGACTAGCGGGTCACGAGCAGTACTTC,CASSADGLAGHEQYF
NA,TRBD1,TRBV3-1,TRBJ1-1,TGTGCCAGCACACAGGGGGGGGCGCCGGACACTGAAGCTTTCTTT,CASTQGGAPDTEAFF
few,NA,TRBV7-9,TRBJ2-3,TGTGCCAGCAGCAGAACTTTGTCCGGGGATACGCAGTATTTT,CASSRTLSGDTQYF
NA,NA,TRBV6-5,TRBJ2-3,TGTGCCAGCACTACGCTGAGCGACACAGATACGCAGTATTTT,CASTTLSDTDTQYF